Each of the 26 T cell receptor beta chains below was sequenced from the same sample in a study of T cells in Graves' hyperthyroidism and ophthalmopathy. RNA transcripts were the template for amplifying TCR beta CDR3 regions. A set of HTBI primers served as the primers for a first-round RT-PCR of the TCR CDR3. TCRdb called the multiplex PCR reads again in MiXCR, with one record for every CDR3 protein. The top ten hold roughly 16% of the sample, which has 360,000 or so distinct CDR3 sequences, about a sixth seen once. The sample consisted of blood. The receptor source for this set is a woman aged 40-49 years with Graves' ophthalmopathy.

This clonotype was detected many times. The V gene is TRBV18, the J gene TRBJ2-5; possible D gene TRBD2, 6 bases. There are 14 residues in the CDR3. The germline V gene has CDR1 KGHSH and CDR2 LQKENI. Trimming took off 5 bases at V and 5 bases at J, with 15 bases between the two ends. The CDR3 nucleotides read TGTGCCAGCTCAGACTCGGAGGGCCTTGAGACCCAGTACTTC. Encoded protein: CASSDSEGLETQYF.

The chain is built from TRBV14 and TRBJ2-7, with 7 bases matching TRBD2. J gave up 5 bases and V 4 bases, and 14 bases lay outside the gene matches. Germline values: CDR1 SGHDN, CDR2 FVKESK. The CDR3 is 16 amino acids. The CDR3 spells CASSRSGGSKVDEQYF. In DNA, the CDR3 is TGTGCCAGCAGCCGGTCAGGCGGGAGTAAAGTCGACGAGCAGTACTTC.

The chain links TRBV11-2 to TRBJ2-7; no definite D call. Germline CDR1 and CDR2: SGHAT and FQNNGV. The germline V and J ends were trimmed by 5 bases and 1 base, with 12 bases remaining between them. The CDR3 covers 14 residues. The CDR3 spells CASSPVGRSYEQYF. The CDR3 bases are TGTGCCAGCAGCCCCGTGGGAAGATCCTACGAGCAGTACTTC. Full variable domain (outside the CDR3, taken from reference TRBV11-2 and TRBJ2-7): EAGVAQSPRYKIIEKRQSVAFWCNPISGHATLYWYQQILGQGPKLLIQFQNNGVVDDSQLPKDRFSAERLKGVDSTLKIQPAKLEDSAVYLCASSPVGRSYEQYFGPGTRLTVT.

This clonotype was seen repeatedly, ten times or more. The chain uses TRBV3-1 and TRBJ2-5; maybe TRBD1 (5 bases). With 6 bases removed from V and 3 bases from J, the gap between germline ends came to 8 bases. The germline CDR1 and CDR2 sequences are LGHDT and YNNKEL (reference sequence). The CDR3 has 12 residues. The CDR3 here is CASSSGKETQYF. The CDR3 DNA reads TGTGCCAGCAGTTCAGGGAAAGAGACCCAGTACTTC.

This clonotype showed up many times. This chain connects TRBV7-8 to TRBJ2-7; 7 bases are a match to TRBD2. The V gene's germline CDR1 is SGHVS and CDR2 FQNEAQ. J lost 5 bases, V lost 1 base, and 11 bases had no gene match. The CDR3 contains 16 residues. CDR3 amino acids: CASSLVFAGEVHEQYF. The CDR3 DNA reads as TGTGCCAGCAGCTTAGTTTTTGCGGGAGAGGTCCACGAGCAGTACTTC.

This clonotype was seen repeatedly, ten times or more. The rearrangement uses TRBV25-1 and TRBJ2-7; 8 bases fit TRBD1. The V segment lost 4 bases and the J segment 3 bases; nucleotides outside the gene matches: 11. Germline CDR1 is MGHDK and CDR2 is SYGVNS. This CDR3 contains 16 residues. The CDR3: CASSGQGAGDLYEQYF. The CDR3 DNA reads as TGTGCCAGCAGTGGTCAGGGGGCAGGGGACCTCTACGAGCAGTACTTC.

As DNA, the CDR3 is TGTGCCAGCAGAAATGGACAGTTGTTCCTCTACGAGCAGTACTTC. This codes for CASRNGQLFLYEQYF. The J gene is TRBJ2-7, the V gene TRBV24-1; the D gene is possibly TRBD1 (6 bases). The CDR3 extends over 15 amino acids. V gave up 11 bases and J gave up 3 bases, with 22 bases separating them. Looked up from germline, CDR1 is KGHDR and CDR2 is SFDVKD.

Relative to its sample, this clonotype is medium-sized (0.01 to 0.1%). CDR3 sequence (DNA): TGTGCCAGCAGTGATCCGCGGGACACCCACTACGAGCAGTACTTC. Protein product: CASSDPRDTHYEQYF. The chain recombines TRBV6-1 with TRBJ2-7, with D perhaps given as TRBD1 or TRBD2 (6 bases each). Trimming pared 3 bases from V and 3 bases from J, leaving 15 bases between. Germline values: CDR1 MNHNS, CDR2 SASEGT. The CDR3 consists of 15 residues.

The CDR3 loop is CASSMRLAGMNYEQYF. DNA for the CDR3: TGTGCCAGTAGTATGCGGCTAGCGGGAATGAACTACGAGCAGTACTTC. V usage is TRBV19 and J usage is TRBJ2-7, with 9 nucleotides matching TRBD2. V was pared by 3 bases and J by 3 bases, with 9 bases of the junction left unmatched. This CDR3 comprises 16 residues. Germline assignment: CDR1 LNHDA and CDR2 SQIVND (reference sequence).

CDR3 region: CATSQSWLASYEQYF. CDR3 DNA: TGTGCCACCAGTCAGTCTTGGCTAGCAAGTTACGAGCAGTACTTC. The chain employs TRBV15 and TRBJ2-7; tentative D call: TRBD2 (5 bases). Germline CDR1 is LNHNV and CDR2 is YYDKDF (reference sequence). This CDR3 is built from 15 residues. Deletions cut 6 bases from V and 4 bases from J, with 19 bases between.

The V call is TRBV6-2 or TRBV6-3, the J call TRBJ2-5; 12 nucleotides match TRBD1. The CDR3 has 15 amino acids. Germline CDR1 MNHEY, CDR2 SVGEGT. V gave up 9 bases and J gave up 5 bases; unmatched junction bases: 10. CDR3 coding DNA: TGTGCCAGTGCGATTCCGGGACAGGGGGCGGAGACCCAGTACTTC. As protein: CASAIPGQGAETQYF.

Only a few counts were recorded for this clonotype. The junction shows a germline mismatch at one end, possibly a read error. The chain combines TRBV6-1 with TRBJ1-2; D unresolved. Germline CDR1 and CDR2: MNHNS and SASEGT. The CDR3 length is 11 residues. The CDR3 nucleotides read TGTGCCATCTCGGAGCGACATGGCTACATCTTC. Its protein is CAISERHGYIF.

This clonotype was seen ten or more times. The chain links TRBV5-1 to TRBJ2-7; 7 bases are shared with TRBD1. V gave up 7 bases and J gave up 6 bases; unmatched junction bases: 10. This CDR3 is 13 amino acids long. Germline assignment: CDR1 SGHRS and CDR2 YFSETQ. CDR3: CASRGQSSSEQYF. The CDR3 nucleotides are TGCGCCAGCCGGGGACAGAGCTCGTCCGAGCAGTACTTC.

This clonotype came up many times. The chain couples TRBV28 to TRBJ2-5; 10 bases fit TRBD1. Germline CDR1 MDHEN, CDR2 SYDVKM. Losses at the gene ends were 6 bases for V and 5 bases for J; bases not matched to a gene: 9. CDR3 size: 15 residues. The CDR3 reads CASRPPGQGWETQYF. CDR3 nucleotides: TGTGCCAGCAGGCCTCCGGGACAGGGGTGGGAGACCCAGTACTTC. The variable domain in full, with the rest retrieved from reference TRBV28 and TRBJ2-5, is DVKVTQSSRYLVKRTGEKVFLECVQDMDHENMFWYRQDPGLGLRLIYFSYDVKMKEKGDIPEGYSVSREKKERFSLILESASTNQTSMYLCASRPPGQGWETQYFGPGTRLLVL.

This clonotype was counted ten times or more. The chain has TRBV20-1 and TRBJ2-7; a possible D gene is TRBD2 (5 bases). Trimming took 5 bases from V and 2 from J, leaving 10 bases between them. This CDR3 has 12 amino acids. CDR1 and CDR2 from the germline V gene are DFQATT and SNEGSKA (reference sequence). CDR3 in DNA: TGCAGTGCTGGTAGCGCCCCCTACGAGCAGTACTTC. As protein: CSAGSAPYEQYF.

The table lists this clonotype with many counts. This chain links TRBV30 with TRBJ1-5; 12 nucleotides align to TRBD1. V lost 1 base to trimming and J lost 5 bases; unmatched junction nucleotides: 3. Germline CDR1 GTSNPN, CDR2 SVGIG (reference sequence). The CDR3 is 15 amino acids. The CDR3 nucleotides read TGTGCCTGGAGTGAAGGGACAGGGGGCCATCAGCCCCAGCATTTT. Amino acid sequence: CAWSEGTGGHQPQHF.

The chain is built from TRBV7-9 and TRBJ2-4, with D unresolved. Germline loops: CDR1 SEHNR, CDR2 FQNEAQ (reference sequence). V lost 4 bases to trimming and J lost 6 bases, with 13 bases between them. The CDR3 consists of 14 residues. CDR3 in amino acids: CASSSSHDINIQYF. The CDR3 DNA follows: TGTGCCAGCAGCTCATCCCACGATATAAACATTCAGTACTTC.

This clonotype appeared many times. DNA for the CDR3: TGTGCCAGCAGCGTAGTCCCTCCCGGACTAGGGAACACCGGGGAGCTGTTTTTT. Protein: CASSVVPPGLGNTGELFF. The rearrangement uses TRBV9 and TRBJ2-2; 7 positions match TRBD2. The ends lost 0 bases at V and 1 base at J; junction bases unmatched: 9. The germline CDR1 and CDR2 sequences are SGDLS and YYNGEE. The CDR3 covers 18 residues.

This clonotype has at least ten counts. The genes are TRBV30 and TRBJ2-6, with TRBD1 matching over 7 bases. CDR3 length: 16 residues. Looked up from germline, CDR1 is GTSNPN and CDR2 is SVGIG (reference sequence). J was trimmed by 3 bases and V by 1 base; bases with no gene match: 6. The CDR3 sequence: CAWSATGVGGANVLTF. CDR3 sequence (DNA): TGTGCCTGGAGTGCAACAGGGGTTGGTGGGGCCAACGTCCTGACTTTC.

The table lists this clonotype with many counts. The CDR3: CASSPRPTEAFF. The CDR3 DNA reads TGTGCCAGCAGTCCCCGGCCCACTGAAGCTTTCTTT. This chain connects TRBV28 to TRBJ1-1; no firm D call. The CDR3 is 12 amino acids. V gave up 5 bases and J gave up 4 bases, with 8 bases separating them. From germline, CDR1 is MDHEN and CDR2 SYDVKM.

This clonotype was counted many times. The chain has TRBV6-1 and TRBJ1-1, with D possibly TRBD1 on 5 matching bases. The V end was cut by 11 bases, the J end by 6 bases, with 16 bases between. This CDR3 has 12 amino acids. Germline V gives CDR1 MNHNS, CDR2 SASEGT. The CDR3 bases are TGTGCCGGGGCGAAGATCGGTTCTGAAGCTTTCTTT. It codes for CAGAKIGSEAFF.

In this sample, this clonotype turned up many times. The V call is TRBV28, the J call TRBJ1-2; 7 nucleotides match TRBD1. CDR3 length: 18 residues. Trimming took 5 bases from V and 3 from J; bases not matched to a gene: 18. Germline V lookup: CDR1 MDHEN, CDR2 SYDVKM. CDR3 amino acids: CASSNRDSLLRIHYGYTF. CDR3 DNA: TGTGCCAGCAGTAATCGGGACAGCCTTCTAAGGATACACTATGGCTACACCTTC.

This clonotype was seen a few times. The genes are TRBV20-1 and TRBJ2-4, with unresolved D. Germline V CDR1 and CDR2: DFQATT, SNEGSKA (reference sequence). V was shortened by 3 bases and J by 0 bases, with 9 bases between the two germline ends. The CDR3 covers 14 residues. The CDR3: CSASRPIAKNIQYF. CDR3 coding DNA: TGCAGTGCTAGTAGACCCATAGCCAAAAACATTCAGTACTTC.

This clonotype was seen ten or more times. This chain connects TRBV11-1 to TRBJ1-2, with 9 bases identical to TRBD1. Germline-derived CDR1 and CDR2 are SGHAT and FQDESV (reference sequence). V lost 5 bases, J lost 0 bases, and 4 bases stayed unmatched. CDR3 length: 15 residues. The CDR3 spells CASSRTGEANYGYTF. DNA of the CDR3: TGTGCCAGCAGCCGGACAGGGGAAGCTAACTATGGCTACACCTTC.

The rearrangement links TRBV6-1 to TRBJ2-5; D is undetermined. V lost 6 bases and J 5 bases, leaving 28 bases between the germline ends. This CDR3 spans 18 amino acids. Germline lookup yields CDR1 MNHNS and CDR2 SASEGT. CDR3 residues: CASRNLPPRSFRAETQYF. CDR3 nucleotide sequence: TGTGCCAGCAGAAACCTTCCCCCCCGGTCCTTCAGAGCGGAGACCCAGTACTTC.

This clonotype was recorded at least ten times. The V and J genes are TRBV28 and TRBJ1-1, with 8 bases aligning to TRBD1. The ends lost 3 bases at V and 6 bases at J; junction bases unmatched: 6. This CDR3 region has 14 residues. Germline CDR1 MDHEN, CDR2 SYDVKM. CDR3 in amino acids: CASSLGQVRAEAFF. For the CDR3, the DNA is TGTGCCAGCAGTTTGGGACAGGTGCGCGCTGAAGCTTTCTTT.